This TCR beta chain stems from a study of cytomegalovirus exposure and HLA in healthy donors. Study findings and constraints: Productive rates of about 90% or about 30% were seen for most TCR beta V segments in an earlier analysis. The authors considered a cluster of highly shared sequence variants likely to be a sequencing artifact.

On this clone: Antigen: not known.

The CDR3 is 15 amino acids. With 3 bases clipped from V and 5 bases from J, the junction kept 7 bases outside the gene matches. CDR1 is LNHDA, CDR2 SQIVND, per germline (reference sequence). PCR was performed using 60 Vbeta and 13 Jbeta primers. Produced via immunoSEQ multiplex PCR; TCRdb's table is partial and in-frame only. The table lists 35,000 to 45,000 clones, with 7.5% to 9% in the top ten. Sequencing used PBMCs. This TCR was sampled from a male donor in good health and CMV-seronegative. The chain is built from TRBV19 and TRBJ2-5, with 9 bases fitting TRBD2. The CDR3 spells CASSILGGRAETQYF. The CDR3 nucleotides are TGTGCCAGTAGTATTCTAGGCGGGAGGGCGGAGACCCAGTACTTC.